A few counts support the clone carrying this T cell receptor beta chain. Its antigen is currently unknown. The sample originates from a study of immune cell composition in non-small cell lung cancer. Study background: Tumours were mainly lung adenocarcinoma or squamous cell carcinoma. Findings and caveats of the study: Smoking pack-years did not significantly correlate with tumour TCR-beta clonality. Dominant in vivo tumour-associated clones were not shown to share tumour-reactive sequences. Roughly 75% of squamous and roughly 34% of adenocarcinoma cases had tumour-associated clones >0.5%.

Normal lung was sampled as far from the tumour as possible, at least 3 cm. Using immunoSEQ multiplex PCR, the repertoire was profiled, and TCRdb retains in-frame clones only, with some absent. The repertoire has under 9,000 clones, roughly two thirds of them found once; the top ten carry approximately 22%. The CDR3 has 16 amino acids. Germline values: CDR1 SNHLY, CDR2 FYNNEI. With V trimmed by 5 bases and J by 4 bases, 8 bases remained unmatched. The clonotype was recovered from a human donor with non-small cell lung cancer. The sequenced sample consisted of non-adjacent lung tissue. The chain has TRBV2 and TRBJ2-3, with 11 bases identical to TRBD2. DNA for the CDR3: TGTGCCAGCAGTAGAACGCCTAGCGGGGGGCCAGATACGCAGTATTTT. Its translation is CASSRTPSGGPDTQYF.